A single TCR beta chain is shown here with its context. Only Caucasian adults living in Nashville, Tennessee served as donors. Here immunoSEQ multiplex PCR was the method, and the copy in TCRdb shows in-frame clones only, minus some. Found here are some 790,000 clones, 55% to 80% of them singletons; the top ten hold around 1.7%. The entry originates in a study of shared clonotypes between healthy human individuals. The sequencing input was memory CD4+ T cells sorted from blood. Specified subset: CD45RA-negative fraction. The sequence derives from a woman under 40 in good health.

The CDR3 loop is CASSRAPDIYYEQYF. In DNA form, the CDR3 reads TGTGCCAGCAGTAGGGCTCCGGACATTTACTACGAGCAGTACTTC. The V and J genes are TRBV27 and TRBJ2-7; TRBD1 is a possible D gene (5 bases). Germline CDR1 reads MNHEY; CDR2 reads SMNVEV (reference sequence). The V and J ends lost 5 bases and 3 bases respectively, with 17 bases between them. The CDR3 consists of 15 residues.